Presented here are 2 T cell receptor beta chains from one specimen sequenced in a study of cytomegalovirus exposure and HLA in healthy donors. Some clones are missing from TCRdb's copy, which holds only in-frame ones; the method was immunoSEQ multiplex PCR. Of hundreds of thousands of clones listed, more than 80% are singletons. Source material: PBMCs. These receptors were taken from a woman younger than 35 in good health and CMV-seronegative.

This chain joins TRBV25-1 and TRBJ1-6; no clear D. CDR3 length: 15 residues. V lost 8 bases to trimming and J lost 5 bases, with 16 bases between them. CDR1 and CDR2 (germline): MGHDK, SYGVNS. In nucleotides, the CDR3 is TGTGCCAGCCGGAACAGACACCCCGATAATTCACCCCTCCACTTT. Protein sequence: CASRNRHPDNSPLHF.

The CDR3 protein is CASLIPNPTYQETQYF. CDR3 DNA: TGTGCCAGCCTAATACCAAATCCCACGTACCAAGAGACCCAGTACTTC. The genes are TRBV18 and TRBJ2-5; unclear D gene. The CDR3 has 16 amino acids. V was shortened by 8 bases and J by 0 bases, with 19 bases between the two germline ends. Germline CDR1 reads KGHSH; CDR2 reads LQKENI.